The rows below give T cell receptor beta chains drawn from one sample of a study of cytomegalovirus exposure and HLA in healthy donors. This table comes from immunoSEQ multiplex PCR, and its TCRdb copy is limited to in-frame clones, with some not included. The data contain around 150,000 clones, roughly 83% of them singletons. Material for sequencing was PBMCs. These receptors were collected from a young man in good health and CMV-seropositive. CDR3s include the opening cysteine and the closing phenylalanine or tryptophan. Fields, in order: D gene, V gene, J gene, clone size, CDR3 DNA, CDR3 protein. The D gene is left open where the match is weak. Some rows mark clone size as missing; the rest say once, few, many or name a class of expanded clone.

>TRBD1|TRBV6-1|TRBJ1-4|.
TGTGCCAGCAGTGGGGGACAGGGGGTGTCTAATGAAAAACTGTTTTTT
CASSGGQGVSNEKLFF
>.|TRBV30|TRBJ1-1|.
TGTGCCTGGAGTCCGCCGACGGGGGACACTGAAGCTTTCTTT
CAWSPPTGDTEAFF
>.|TRBV6-5|TRBJ1-1|.
TGTGCCAGCAGGAGGGACACTGAAGCTTTCTTT
CASRRDTEAFF
>.|TRBV28|TRBJ1-1|.
TGTGCCAGCAGTTATACAGGGGAAGCTTTCTTT
CASSYTGEAFF
>.|TRBV7-9|TRBJ2-3|.
TGTGCCAGCAGCTTTACGGGGGAGGATACGCAGTATTTT
CASSFTGEDTQYF
>TRBD2|TRBV19|TRBJ2-7|.
TGTGCCAGTAGTCCCGGGACTAGCACCTACGAGCAGTACTTC
CASSPGTSTYEQYF
>TRBD1|TRBV6-6|TRBJ1-6|.
TGTGCCAGCAATACACAGGGGCGCTATTCACCCCTCCACTTT
CASNTQGRYSPLHF
>.|TRBV6-7|TRBJ1-5|many
TGTGCCAGCACCCCTGGCTCGAATCAGCCCCAGCATTTT
CASTPGSNQPQHF
>.|TRBV30|TRBJ1-6|.
TGTGCCTGGATTAACGGAGGTCTGACAGGTTCACCCCTCCACTTT
CAWINGGLTGSPLHF
>.|TRBV13|TRBJ2-3|.
TGTGCCAGCAGCGCCTGGACAGACACAGATACGCAGTATTTT
CASSAWTDTDTQYF
>TRBD2|TRBV5-4|TRBJ2-7|.
TGTGCCAGCAGCAACTTAGCGGGACCGGCCTACGAGCAGTACTTC
CASSNLAGPAYEQYF
>.|TRBV27|TRBJ2-3|.
TGTGCCAGCAGTCTAGCTAGCGGCACAGATACGCAGTATTTT
CASSLASGTDTQYF
>TRBD2|TRBV28|TRBJ2-3|.
TGTGCCAGCAGTTTGGGGACTAGCGGGACCACAGATACGCAGTATTTT
CASSLGTSGTTDTQYF
>.|TRBV5-6|TRBJ1-5|once
TGTGCCAGCAGCTTTGGACAGACCAATCAGCCCCAGCATTTT
CASSFGQTNQPQHF